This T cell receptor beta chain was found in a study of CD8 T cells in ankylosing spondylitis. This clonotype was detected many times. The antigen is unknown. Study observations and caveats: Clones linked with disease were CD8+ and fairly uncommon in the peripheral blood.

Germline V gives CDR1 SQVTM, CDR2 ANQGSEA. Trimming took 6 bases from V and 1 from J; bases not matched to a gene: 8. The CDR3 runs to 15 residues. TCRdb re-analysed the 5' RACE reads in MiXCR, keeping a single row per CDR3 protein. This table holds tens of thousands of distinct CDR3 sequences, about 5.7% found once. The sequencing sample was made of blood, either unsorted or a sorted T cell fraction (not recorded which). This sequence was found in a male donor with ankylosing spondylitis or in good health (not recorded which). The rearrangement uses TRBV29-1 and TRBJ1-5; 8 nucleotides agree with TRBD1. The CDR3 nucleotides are TGCAGCGTCTCCACAGGGGGTAACAGCAATCAGCCCCAGCATTTT. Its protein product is CSVSTGGNSNQPQHF. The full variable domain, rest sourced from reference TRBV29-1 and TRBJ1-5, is SAVISQKPSRDICQRGTSLTIQCQVDSQVTMMFWYRQQPGQSLTLIATANQGSEATYESGFVIDKFPISRPNLTFSTLTVSNMSPEDSSIYLCSVSTGGNSNQPQHFGDGTRLSIL.